The TCR beta chain described here comes from a study of T cells after posttransplantation cyclophosphamide. The naive gate required viable CD3+CD4+ or CD3+CD8+ cells with CCR7+CD45RA+CD45RO-CD95-CD27+CD28+ phenotype. TCRdb's table, derived via immunoSEQ multiplex PCR, lists solely in-frame clones and lacks some. The data hold about 20,000 clones, with over 95% observed a single time. Germline CDR1 SGHTA, CDR2 FQGNSA. This CDR3 spans 13 amino acids. Trimming stripped 2 bases from V and 5 bases from J, with 9 bases between. The rearrangement joins TRBV7-2 to TRBJ1-1; D is ambiguous. The source is a middle-aged man in good health, CMV-negative, and a related stem cell transplant donor. The specimen was naive CD4+ T cells sorted from PBMCs. The CDR3 is CASSLTPGTEAFF. CDR3 bases: TGTGCCAGCAGCTTAACCCCCGGGACTGAAGCTTTCTTT. The full variable domain, its missing parts supplied by reference TRBV7-2 and TRBJ1-1, is GAGVSQSPSNKVTEKGKDVELRCDPISGHTALYWYRQSLGQGLEFLIYFQGNSAPDKSGLPSDRFSAERTGGSVSTLTIQRTQQEDSAVYLCASSLTPGTEAFFGQGTRLTVV.